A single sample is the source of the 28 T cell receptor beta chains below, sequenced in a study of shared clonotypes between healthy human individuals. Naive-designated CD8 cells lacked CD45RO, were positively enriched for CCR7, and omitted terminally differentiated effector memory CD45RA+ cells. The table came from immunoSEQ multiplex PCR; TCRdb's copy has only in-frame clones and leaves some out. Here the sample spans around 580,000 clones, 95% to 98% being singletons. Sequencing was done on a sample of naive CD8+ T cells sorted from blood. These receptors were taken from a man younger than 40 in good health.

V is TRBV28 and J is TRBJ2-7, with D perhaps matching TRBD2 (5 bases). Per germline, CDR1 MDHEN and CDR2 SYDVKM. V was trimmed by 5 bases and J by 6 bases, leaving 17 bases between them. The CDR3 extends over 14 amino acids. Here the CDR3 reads CASSLLEVSGEQYF. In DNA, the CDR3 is TGTGCCAGCAGTCTACTAGAAGTATCGGGCGAGCAGTACTTC.

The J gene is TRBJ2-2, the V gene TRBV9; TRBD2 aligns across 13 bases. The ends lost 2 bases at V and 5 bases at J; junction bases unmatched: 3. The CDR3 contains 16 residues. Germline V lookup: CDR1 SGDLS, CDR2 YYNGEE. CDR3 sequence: CASSVGLAGLTGELFF. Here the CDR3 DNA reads TGTGCCAGCAGCGTGGGACTAGCGGGGTTGACCGGGGAGCTGTTTTTT.

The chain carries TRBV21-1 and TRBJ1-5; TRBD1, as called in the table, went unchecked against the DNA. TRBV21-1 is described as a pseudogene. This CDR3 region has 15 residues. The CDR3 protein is CASLGGTGRNQPQHF. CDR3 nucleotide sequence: TGTGCCAGCTTGGGCGGGACAGGGCGCAATCAGCCCCAGCATTTT.

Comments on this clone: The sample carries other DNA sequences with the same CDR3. CDR3 region: CASSSYYEQYF. CDR3 DNA: TGTGCCAGCAGCTCTTACTACGAGCAGTACTTC. The chain links TRBV27 to TRBJ2-7; D not certain. Germline V gene sequence: CDR1 MNHEY, CDR2 SMNVEV (reference sequence). V was cut by 6 bases and J by 3 bases, with 6 bases left in between. The CDR3 is made up of 11 amino acids.

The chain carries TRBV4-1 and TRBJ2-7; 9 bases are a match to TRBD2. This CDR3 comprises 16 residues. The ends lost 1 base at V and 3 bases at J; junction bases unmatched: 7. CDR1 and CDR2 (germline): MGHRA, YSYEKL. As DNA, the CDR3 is TGCGCCAGCAGCCAAGGGGGGAGGACTAGCGACTACGAGCAGTACTTC. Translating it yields CASSQGGRTSDYEQYF.

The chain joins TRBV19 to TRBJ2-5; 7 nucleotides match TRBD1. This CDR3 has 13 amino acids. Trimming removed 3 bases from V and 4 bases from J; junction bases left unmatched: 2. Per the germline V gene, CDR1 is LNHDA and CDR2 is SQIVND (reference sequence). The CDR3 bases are TGTGCCAGTAGTATTTCAGGGGGAGAGACCCAGTACTTC. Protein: CASSISGGETQYF.

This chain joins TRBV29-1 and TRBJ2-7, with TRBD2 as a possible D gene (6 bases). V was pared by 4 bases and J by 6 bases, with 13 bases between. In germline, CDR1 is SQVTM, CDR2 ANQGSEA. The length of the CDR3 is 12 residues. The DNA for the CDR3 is TGCAGCGTTGTTTCCGGGGGAGGCGAGCAGTACTTC. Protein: CSVVSGGGEQYF.

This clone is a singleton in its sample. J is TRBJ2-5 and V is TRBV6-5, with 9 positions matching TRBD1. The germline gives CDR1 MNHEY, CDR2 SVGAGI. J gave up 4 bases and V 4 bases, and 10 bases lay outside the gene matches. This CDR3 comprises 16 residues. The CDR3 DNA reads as TGTGCCAGCAGTTTAGATTCCGGGACAGGGCGAGAGACCCAGTACTTC. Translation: CASSLDSGTGRETQYF.

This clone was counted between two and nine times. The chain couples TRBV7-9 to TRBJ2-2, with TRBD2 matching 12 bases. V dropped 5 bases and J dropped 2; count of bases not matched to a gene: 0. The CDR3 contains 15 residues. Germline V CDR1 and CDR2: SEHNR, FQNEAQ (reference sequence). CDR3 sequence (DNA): TGTGCCAGCAGCGGACTAGCGGGAAACACCGGGGAGCTGTTTTTT. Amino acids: CASSGLAGNTGELFF. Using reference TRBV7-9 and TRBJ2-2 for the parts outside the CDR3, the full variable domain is DTGVSQNPRHKITKRGQNVTFRCDPISEHNRLYWYRQTLGQGPEFLTYFQNEAQLEKSRLLSDRFSAERPKGSFSTLEIQRTEQGDSAMYLCASSGLAGNTGELFFGEGSRLTVL.

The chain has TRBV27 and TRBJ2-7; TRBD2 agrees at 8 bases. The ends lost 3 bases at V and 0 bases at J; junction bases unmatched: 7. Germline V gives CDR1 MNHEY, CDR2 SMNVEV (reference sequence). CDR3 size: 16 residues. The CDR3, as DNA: TGTGCCAGCAGTTTCGGAGCGGGAGAGCGCTCCTACGAGCAGTACTTC. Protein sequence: CASSFGAGERSYEQYF.

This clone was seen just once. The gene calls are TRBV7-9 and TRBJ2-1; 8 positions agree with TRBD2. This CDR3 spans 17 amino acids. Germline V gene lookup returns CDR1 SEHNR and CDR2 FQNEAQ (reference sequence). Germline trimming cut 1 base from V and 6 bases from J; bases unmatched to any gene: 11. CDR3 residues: CASSLGEGTRLGNEQFF. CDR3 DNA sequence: TGTGCCAGCAGCTTAGGAGAGGGGACTAGACTCGGCAATGAGCAGTTCTTC. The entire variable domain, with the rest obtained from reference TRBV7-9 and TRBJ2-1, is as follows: DTGVSQNPRHKITKRGQNVTFRCDPISEHNRLYWYRQTLGQGPEFLTYFQNEAQLEKSRLLSDRFSAERPKGSFSTLEIQRTEQGDSAMYLCASSLGEGTRLGNEQFFGPGTRLTVL.

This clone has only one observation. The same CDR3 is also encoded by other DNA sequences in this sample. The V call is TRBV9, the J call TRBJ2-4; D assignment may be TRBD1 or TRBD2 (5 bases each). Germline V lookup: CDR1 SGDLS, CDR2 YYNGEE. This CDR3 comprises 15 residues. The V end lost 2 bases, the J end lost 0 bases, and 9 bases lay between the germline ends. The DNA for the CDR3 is TGTGCCAGCAGCGTTGCCGGGACAGCCAAAAACATTCAGTACTTC. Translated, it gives CASSVAGTAKNIQYF. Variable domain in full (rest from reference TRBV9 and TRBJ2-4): DSGVTQTPKHLITATGQRVTLRCSPRSGDLSVYWYQQSLDQGLQFLIQYYNGEERAKGNILERFSAQQFPDLHSELNLSSLELGDSALYFCASSVAGTAKNIQYFGAGTRLSVL.

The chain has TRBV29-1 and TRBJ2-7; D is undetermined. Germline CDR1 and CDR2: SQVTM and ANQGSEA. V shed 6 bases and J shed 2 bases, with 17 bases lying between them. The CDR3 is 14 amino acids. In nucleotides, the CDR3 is TGCAGCGTCCTAGGCCGGGCCTATCCCTACGAGCAGTACTTC. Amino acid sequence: CSVLGRAYPYEQYF.

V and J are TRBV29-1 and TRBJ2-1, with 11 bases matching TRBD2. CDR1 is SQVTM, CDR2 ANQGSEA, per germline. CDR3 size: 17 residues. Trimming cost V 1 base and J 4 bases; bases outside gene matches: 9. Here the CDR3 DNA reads TGCAGCGTTGAAGGCCTAGCGGGAGGCCGGGGGTACAATGAGCAGTTCTTC. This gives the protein CSVEGLAGGRGYNEQFF.

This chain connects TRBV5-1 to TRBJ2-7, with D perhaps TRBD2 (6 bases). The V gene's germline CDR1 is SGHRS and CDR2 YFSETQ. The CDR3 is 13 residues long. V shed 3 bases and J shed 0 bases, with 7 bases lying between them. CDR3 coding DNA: TGCGCCAGCAGCTCGGGGGACTCCTACGAGCAGTACTTC. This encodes CASSSGDSYEQYF.

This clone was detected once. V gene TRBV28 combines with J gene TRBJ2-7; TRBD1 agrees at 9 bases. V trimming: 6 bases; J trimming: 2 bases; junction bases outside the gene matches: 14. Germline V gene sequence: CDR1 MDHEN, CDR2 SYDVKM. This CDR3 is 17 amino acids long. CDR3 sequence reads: CASRGSRDRDSPYEQYF. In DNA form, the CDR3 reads TGTGCCAGCAGAGGTTCCCGGGACAGGGACAGTCCCTACGAGCAGTACTTC.

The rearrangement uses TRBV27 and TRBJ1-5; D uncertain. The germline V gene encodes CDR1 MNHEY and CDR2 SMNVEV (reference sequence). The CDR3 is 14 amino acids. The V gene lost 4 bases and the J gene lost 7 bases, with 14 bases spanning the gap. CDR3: CASSSGMFWQPQHF. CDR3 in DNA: TGTGCCAGCAGTTCCGGCATGTTTTGGCAGCCCCAGCATTTT.

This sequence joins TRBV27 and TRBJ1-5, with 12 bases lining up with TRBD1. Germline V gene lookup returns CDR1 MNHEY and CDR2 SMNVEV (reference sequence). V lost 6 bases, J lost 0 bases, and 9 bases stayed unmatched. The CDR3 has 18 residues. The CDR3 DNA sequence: TGTGCCAGCAGCCCCGGGACAGGGGGCGGATATAGCAATCAGCCCCAGCATTTT. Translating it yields CASSPGTGGGYSNQPQHF.

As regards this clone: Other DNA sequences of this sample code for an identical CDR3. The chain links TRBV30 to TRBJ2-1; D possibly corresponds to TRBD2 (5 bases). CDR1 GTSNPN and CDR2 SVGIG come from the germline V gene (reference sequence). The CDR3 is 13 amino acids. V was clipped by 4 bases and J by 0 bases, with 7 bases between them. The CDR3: CAWTGSSYNEQFF. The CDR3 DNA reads TGTGCCTGGACTGGGAGCTCCTACAATGAGCAGTTCTTC.

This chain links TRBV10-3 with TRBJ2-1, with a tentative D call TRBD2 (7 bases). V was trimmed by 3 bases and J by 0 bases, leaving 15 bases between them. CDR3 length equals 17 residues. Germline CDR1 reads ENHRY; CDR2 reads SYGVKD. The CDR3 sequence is CAISDLGEGDSYNEQFF. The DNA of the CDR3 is TGTGCCATCAGTGACCTCGGGGAGGGGGACTCCTACAATGAGCAGTTCTTC.

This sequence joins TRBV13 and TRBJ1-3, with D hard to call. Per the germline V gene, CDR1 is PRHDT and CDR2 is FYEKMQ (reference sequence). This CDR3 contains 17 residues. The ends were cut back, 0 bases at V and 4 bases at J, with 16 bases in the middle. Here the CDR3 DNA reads TGTGCCAGCAGCTTAGGCCTCCAAGAAGACCTAGGAAACACCATATATTTT. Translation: CASSLGLQEDLGNTIYF.

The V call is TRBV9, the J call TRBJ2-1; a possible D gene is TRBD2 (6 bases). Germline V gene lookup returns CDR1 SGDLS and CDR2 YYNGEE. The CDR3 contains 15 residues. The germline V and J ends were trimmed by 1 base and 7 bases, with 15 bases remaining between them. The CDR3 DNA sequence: TGTGCCAGCAGCGTACTGAGGGAGGATATGAATGAGCAGTTCTTC. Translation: CASSVLREDMNEQFF.

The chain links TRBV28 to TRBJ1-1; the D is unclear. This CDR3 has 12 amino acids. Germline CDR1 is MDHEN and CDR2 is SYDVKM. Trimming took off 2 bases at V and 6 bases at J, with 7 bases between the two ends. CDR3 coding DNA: TGTGCCAGCAGTTTAGAGGGTGCTGAAGCTTTCTTT. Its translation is CASSLEGAEAFF.

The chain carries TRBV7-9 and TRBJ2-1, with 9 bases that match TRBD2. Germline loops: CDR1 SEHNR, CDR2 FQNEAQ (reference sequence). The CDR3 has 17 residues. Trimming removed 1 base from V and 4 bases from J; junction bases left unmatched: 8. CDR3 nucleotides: TGTGCCAGCAGCTTAGGCGGCGGGCGGGAGGGTTACAATGAGCAGTTCTTC. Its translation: CASSLGGGREGYNEQFF.

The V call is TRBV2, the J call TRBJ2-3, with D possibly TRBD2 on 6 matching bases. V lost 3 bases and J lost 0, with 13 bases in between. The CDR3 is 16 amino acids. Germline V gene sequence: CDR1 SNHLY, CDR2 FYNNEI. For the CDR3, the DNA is TGTGCCAGCAGTGACGGGGTGGGGACTAGCACAGATACGCAGTATTTT. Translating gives CASSDGVGTSTDTQYF.

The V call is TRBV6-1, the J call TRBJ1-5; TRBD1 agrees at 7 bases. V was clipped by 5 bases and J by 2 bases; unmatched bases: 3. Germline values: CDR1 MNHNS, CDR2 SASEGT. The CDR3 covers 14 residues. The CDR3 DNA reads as TGTGCCAGCAGTTGGACAGGTGGCAATCAGCCCCAGCATTTT. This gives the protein CASSWTGGNQPQHF.

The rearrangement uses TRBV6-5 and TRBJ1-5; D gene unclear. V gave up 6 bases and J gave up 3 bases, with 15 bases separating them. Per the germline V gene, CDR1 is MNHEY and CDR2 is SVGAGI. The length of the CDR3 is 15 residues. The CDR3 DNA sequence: TGTGCCAGCAGCCCCAGCAGGACCGCCAATCAGCCCCAGCATTTT. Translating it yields CASSPSRTANQPQHF.

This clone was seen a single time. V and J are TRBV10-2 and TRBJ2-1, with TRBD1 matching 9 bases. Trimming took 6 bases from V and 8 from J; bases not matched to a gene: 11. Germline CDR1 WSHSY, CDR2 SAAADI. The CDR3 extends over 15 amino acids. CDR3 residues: CASRGRDRVYHEQFF. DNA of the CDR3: TGCGCCAGCAGGGGTCGGGACAGGGTTTATCATGAGCAGTTCTTC.